Sequencing of this TCR beta chain was carried out in a study of T cells in Graves' hyperthyroidism and ophthalmopathy. RNA transcripts gave rise to amplified TCR beta CDR3 regions. The HTBI primer set served for first-round RT-PCR of the TCR CDR3. TCRdb re-called the multiplex PCR reads through MiXCR, storing one row per CDR3 protein. The sample consists of a few hundred thousand distinct CDR3 sequences, about 16% of them appearing once. CDR1 and CDR2 from the germline V gene are MDHEN and SYDVKM. The trim removed 3 bases at V and 1 base at J, leaving 3 bases unmatched. The CDR3 sequence is 15 residues long. This clonotype was found many times. Its antigen is as yet unknown. Study findings and constraints: Ophthalmopathy was separated from stable hyperthyroidism by a 13 V-J model.

Uncontrolled infection, other autoimmune disease, pregnancy or lactation led to exclusion. This clonotype was sampled from a woman in her 30s with Graves' hyperthyroidism. Sequenced input: blood. The chain uses TRBV28 and TRBJ2-7; 10 bases map to TRBD1. The CDR3 DNA sequence: TGTGCCAGCAGTTTGCGGGGACAGGGGTCCTACGAGCAGTACTTC. It is translated as CASSLRGQGSYEQYF.